This passage covers 9 T cell receptor beta chains from one sample sequenced in a study of blood T cell repertoires in COVID-19 (dated by TCRdb to about 2020). Libraries were prepared through the immunoSEQ multiplex PCR assay. TCRdb limited this immuneACCESS table to in-frame rearrangements with V and J called. A share of clones is missing; checked studies link under half to unresolved V genes, and the rest is unexplained. The sample data list tens of thousands of clones, and about nine tenths of these were observed just once. The top ten clonotypes cover about 1.2% of the sample. Sequencing was performed on peripheral blood. The receptors come from a human donor in a cohort sampled during active COVID-19.

V and J are TRBV2 and TRBJ2-7; TRBD1 might be the D (6 bases). With 4 bases removed from V and 2 bases from J, the gap between germline ends came to 6 bases. The germline V gene encodes CDR1 SNHLY and CDR2 FYNNEI. This CDR3 is built from 12 residues. The CDR3 sequence is CASSGGPYEQYF. The CDR3 bases are TGTGCCAGCAGTGGGGGGCCCTACGAGCAGTACTTC.

V and J are TRBV15 and TRBJ2-1, with TRBD2 matching 8 bases. V dropped 1 base and J dropped 7; count of bases not matched to a gene: 6. Germline V gene data show CDR1 as LNHNV and CDR2 as YYDKDF (reference sequence). The CDR3 covers 15 residues. CDR3 in amino acids: CATSRVGTRVNEQFF. The CDR3 bases are TGTGCCACCAGCAGAGTAGGGACTAGGGTTAATGAGCAGTTCTTC. Supplemented by reference TRBV15 and TRBJ2-1, the full variable domain reads DAMVIQNPRYQVTQFGKPVTLSCSQTLNHNVMYWYQQKSSQAPKLLFHYYDKDFNNEADTPDNFQSRRPNTSFCFLDIRSPGLGDTAMYLCATSRVGTRVNEQFFGPGTRLTVL.

The chain uses TRBV18 and TRBJ2-1; TRBD2 aligns across 8 bases. This CDR3 contains 15 residues. Unmatched junction bases numbered 12, after V lost 5 bases and J lost 9 bases. Per the germline V gene, CDR1 is KGHSH and CDR2 is LQKENI. This CDR3 reads CASSGVGAGDIEQFF. For the CDR3, the DNA is TGTGCCAGCTCAGGGGTCGGAGCGGGAGATATTGAGCAGTTCTTC.

The chain couples TRBV10-2 to TRBJ1-1, with 7 bases lining up with TRBD1. The CDR3 sequence is 13 residues long. Germline CDR1 WSHSY, CDR2 SAAADI. The J segment lost 1 base and the V segment lost 7 bases, leaving 3 bases of the junction unmatched. CDR3 nucleotide sequence: TGCGCCAGCAACTGGGACAGGAACACTGAAGCTTTCTTT. Translation gives CASNWDRNTEAFF.

This clone has only one observation. This CDR3 is CASINWRGLAGNDEQFF. Here the CDR3 DNA reads TGTGCCAGCATTAATTGGAGGGGACTAGCGGGAAACGATGAGCAGTTCTTC. This chain joins TRBV28 and TRBJ2-1; TRBD2 agrees at 13 bases. Germline CDR1 reads MDHEN; CDR2 reads SYDVKM. Trimming took 7 bases from V and 8 from J; bases not matched to a gene: 14. The length of the CDR3 is 17 residues.

The chain combines TRBV5-1 with TRBJ2-3, with a weak D call TRBD1 (7 bases). Germline CDR1 reads SGHRS; CDR2 reads YFSETQ. V was pared by 0 bases and J by 2 bases, with 13 bases between. The CDR3 extends over 16 amino acids. The CDR3 reads CASSLEGAGSTDTQYF. The CDR3 DNA reads as TGCGCCAGCAGCTTGGAGGGGGCGGGGTCCACAGATACGCAGTATTTT.

The V gene is TRBV29-1, the J gene TRBJ2-7; the D is unclear. CDR1 is SQVTM and CDR2 is ANQGSEA in the germline V gene. V was cut by 1 base and J by 0 bases, with 13 bases left in between. The length of the CDR3 is 15 residues. This chain's CDR3 is CSVEGVPPSSYEQYF. CDR3 coding DNA: TGCAGCGTTGAAGGAGTTCCCCCTAGCTCCTACGAGCAGTACTTC.

This chain joins TRBV6-1 and TRBJ2-2; perhaps TRBD1 as D (6 bases). Per the germline V gene, CDR1 is MNHNS and CDR2 is SASEGT. The CDR3 contains 15 residues. V shed 3 bases and J shed 6 bases, with 14 bases lying between them. The DNA for the CDR3 is TGTGCCAGCAGTGACAGCGGAGAGGGGGCCGGGGAGCTGTTTTTT. The encoded protein is CASSDSGEGAGELFF.

This clone was seen only a few times. The chain links TRBV19 to TRBJ2-7, with a possible D match to TRBD1 (6 bases). This CDR3 spans 14 amino acids. Per the germline V gene, CDR1 is LNHDA and CDR2 is SQIVND (reference sequence). Trimming stripped 7 bases from V and 0 bases from J, with 13 bases between. The CDR3 nucleotides read TGTGCCAGTAAGGCTCAGGACAGCTCCTACGAGCAGTACTTC. Translation: CASKAQDSSYEQYF.